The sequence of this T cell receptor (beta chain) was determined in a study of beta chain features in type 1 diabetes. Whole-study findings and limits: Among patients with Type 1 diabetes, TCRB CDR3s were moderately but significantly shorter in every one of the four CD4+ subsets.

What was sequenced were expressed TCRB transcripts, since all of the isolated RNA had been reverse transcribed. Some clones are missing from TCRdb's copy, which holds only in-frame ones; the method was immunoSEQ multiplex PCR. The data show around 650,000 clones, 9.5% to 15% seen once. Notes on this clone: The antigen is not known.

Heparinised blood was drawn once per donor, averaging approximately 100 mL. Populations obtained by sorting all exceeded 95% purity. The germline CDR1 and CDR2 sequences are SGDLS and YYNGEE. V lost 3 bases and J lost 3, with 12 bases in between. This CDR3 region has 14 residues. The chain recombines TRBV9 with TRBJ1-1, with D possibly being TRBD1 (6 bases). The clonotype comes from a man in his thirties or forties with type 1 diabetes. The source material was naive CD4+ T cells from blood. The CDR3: CASSGRQAYTEAFF. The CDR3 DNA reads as TGTGCCAGCAGCGGTAGACAGGCCTACACTGAAGCTTTCTTT.